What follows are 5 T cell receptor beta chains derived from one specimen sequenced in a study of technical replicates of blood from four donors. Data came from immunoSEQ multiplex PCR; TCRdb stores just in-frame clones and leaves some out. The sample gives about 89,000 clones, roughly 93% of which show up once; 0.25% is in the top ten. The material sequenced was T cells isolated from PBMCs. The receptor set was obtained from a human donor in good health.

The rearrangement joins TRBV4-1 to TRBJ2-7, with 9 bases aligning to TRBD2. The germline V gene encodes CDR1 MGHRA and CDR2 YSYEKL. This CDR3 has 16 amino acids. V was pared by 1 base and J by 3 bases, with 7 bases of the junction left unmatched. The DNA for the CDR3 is TGCGCCAGCAGCCAAGTGTCCTCTAGCGGGGACTACGAGCAGTACTTC. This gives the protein CASSQVSSSGDYEQYF.

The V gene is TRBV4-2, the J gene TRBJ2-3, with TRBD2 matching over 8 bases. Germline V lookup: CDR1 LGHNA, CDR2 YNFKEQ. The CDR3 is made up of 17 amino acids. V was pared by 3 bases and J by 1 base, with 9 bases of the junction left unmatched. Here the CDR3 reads CASSQDTSGRGTDTQYF. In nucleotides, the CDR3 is TGTGCCAGCAGCCAGGATACAAGCGGGAGAGGCACAGATACGCAGTATTTT.

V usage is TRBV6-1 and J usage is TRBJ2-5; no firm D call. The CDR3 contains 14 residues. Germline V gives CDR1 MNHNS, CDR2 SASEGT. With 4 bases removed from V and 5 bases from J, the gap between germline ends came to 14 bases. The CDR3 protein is CASSVRHSTETQYF. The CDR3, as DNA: TGTGCCAGCAGTGTAAGGCATAGCACGGAGACCCAGTACTTC.

The CDR3 loop reads CASSPRSRANTGELFF. The DNA for the CDR3 is TGTGCCAGCAGCCCTAGGTCCAGAGCGAACACCGGGGAGCTGTTTTTT. This sequence joins TRBV7-8 and TRBJ2-2; no clear D. The CDR3 has 16 amino acids. Germline V lookup: CDR1 SGHVS, CDR2 FQNEAQ. V lost 5 bases and J 0 bases, leaving 13 bases between the germline ends.

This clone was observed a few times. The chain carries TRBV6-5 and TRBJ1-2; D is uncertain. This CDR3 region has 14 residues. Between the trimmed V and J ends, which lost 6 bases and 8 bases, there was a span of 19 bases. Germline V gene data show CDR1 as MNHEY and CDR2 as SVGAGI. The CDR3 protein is CASRRAGSREGYTF. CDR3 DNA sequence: TGTGCCAGCAGACGGGCGGGGTCTCGGGAAGGCTACACCTTC.